The 9 T cell receptor beta chains in this list originate from one sample, sequenced in a study of blood T cell repertoires in COVID-19 (dated by TCRdb to 2018 to 2020). Receptor libraries were prepared by the immunoSEQ multiplex PCR assay. The immuneACCESS repertoire file appears here via TCRdb, limited to in-frame rearrangements. These files lack a portion of the clones; in checked studies, under half of the deficit traces to unresolved V genes, and the cause of the others is not known. The table for this sample lists 200,000 to 250,000 clones; over 75% of them were counted only once. 3% to 4% of the sample is held by the ten biggest clonotypes. Sequencing input: PBMCs or T cells enriched from blood (not recorded which). These receptor sequences come from a woman aged 25 to 39 who had been exposed to COVID-19.

The chain is built from TRBV14 and TRBJ1-6, with 9 bases lining up with TRBD1. This CDR3 region has 14 residues. Trimming cost V 1 base and J 9 bases; bases outside gene matches: 1. CDR1 is SGHDN, CDR2 FVKESK, per germline. The CDR3 here is CASSQGTGVSPLHF. The CDR3 coding sequence is TGTGCCAGCAGCCAAGGGACAGGGGTTTCACCCCTCCACTTT.

V usage is TRBV19 and J usage is TRBJ2-7, with 9 bases matching TRBD2. CDR3 length: 13 residues. The ends lost 2 bases at V and 6 bases at J; junction bases unmatched: 2. Germline assignment: CDR1 LNHDA and CDR2 SQIVND (reference sequence). CDR3 in DNA: TGTGCCAGTAGTATACAAGCGGGAGGCGAGCAGTACTTC. Translation gives CASSIQAGGEQYF. Full variable domain (remainder filled in from reference TRBV19 and TRBJ2-7): DGGITQSPKYLFRKEGQNVTLSCEQNLNHDAMYWYRQDPGQGLRLIYYSQIVNDFQKGDIAEGYSVSREKKESFPLTVTSAQKNPTAFYLCASSIQAGGEQYFGPGTRLTVT.

V gene TRBV27 combines with J gene TRBJ1-3; D is ambiguous. Looked up from germline, CDR1 is MNHEY and CDR2 is SMNVEV (reference sequence). This CDR3 is 13 amino acids long. Trimming removed 3 bases from V and 1 base from J, with 4 bases in between. The CDR3 sequence: CASSFSSGNTIYF. The DNA for the CDR3 is TGTGCCAGCAGTTTTTCTTCTGGAAACACCATATATTTT.

The chain carries TRBV18 and TRBJ1-2, with D possibly matching TRBD1 (6 bases). Trimming took 2 bases from V and 0 from J, leaving 13 bases between them. CDR3 length: 16 residues. Per the germline V gene, CDR1 is KGHSH and CDR2 is LQKENI. The CDR3 loop reads CASSPGQGSTNYGYTF. CDR3 nucleotide sequence: TGTGCCAGCTCACCAGGGCAGGGGTCGACTAACTATGGCTACACCTTC. Drawing the rest from reference TRBV18 and TRBJ1-2, the complete variable domain is NAGVMQNPRHLVRRRGQEARLRCSPMKGHSHVYWYRQLPEEGLKFMVYLQKENIIDESGMPKERFSAEFPKEGPSILRIQQVVRGDSAAYFCASSPGQGSTNYGYTFGSGTRLTVV.

The genes are TRBV9 and TRBJ1-1; 10 nucleotides match TRBD1. Germline-derived CDR1 and CDR2 are SGDLS and YYNGEE. The CDR3 consists of 16 residues. V lost 0 bases to trimming and J lost 3 bases; unmatched junction nucleotides: 5. CDR3 loop: CASSVGDRGVYTEAFF. The CDR3 DNA reads TGTGCCAGCAGCGTAGGGGACAGGGGTGTTTACACTGAAGCTTTCTTT.

The chain couples TRBV29-1 to TRBJ1-2; a weak D match, TRBD1 (6 bases). Germline CDR1 reads SQVTM; CDR2 reads ANQGSEA. Deletions cut 5 bases from V and 4 bases from J, with 20 bases between. There are 15 residues in the CDR3. The CDR3 DNA follows: TGCAGCGTTTCATTTGGAACAGGGCAGATCTATGGCTACACCTTC. Translated, it gives CSVSFGTGQIYGYTF.

This rearrangement joins TRBV5-4 to TRBJ2-5, with TRBD2 identical over 8 bases. This CDR3 has 14 residues. Per germline, CDR1 SGHNT and CDR2 YYREEE (reference sequence). Trimming cost V 4 bases and J 4 bases; bases outside gene matches: 6. CDR3 region: CASSPGGSGETQYF. The CDR3 DNA is TGTGCCAGCAGCCCGGGAGGGTCGGGAGAGACCCAGTACTTC.

The J gene is TRBJ1-6, the V gene TRBV6-4; D is uncertain. Germline V gives CDR1 MRHNA, CDR2 SNTAGT. V was cut by 3 bases and J by 3 bases, with 6 bases left in between. The CDR3 is 14 residues long. DNA for the CDR3: TGTGCCAGCAGTGAGGCCAGCTATAATTCACCCCTCCACTTT. Protein product: CASSEASYNSPLHF.

This clone was observed a handful of times. This sequence joins TRBV9 and TRBJ2-2; D remains unclear. This CDR3 is built from 12 residues. Germline V gives CDR1 SGDLS, CDR2 YYNGEE. Trimming shortened V by 3 bases and J by 3 bases, and 3 bases separated the two germline ends. The CDR3 DNA sequence: TGTGCCAGCAGCGCTGACACCGGGGAGCTGTTTTTT. Its protein product is CASSADTGELFF.